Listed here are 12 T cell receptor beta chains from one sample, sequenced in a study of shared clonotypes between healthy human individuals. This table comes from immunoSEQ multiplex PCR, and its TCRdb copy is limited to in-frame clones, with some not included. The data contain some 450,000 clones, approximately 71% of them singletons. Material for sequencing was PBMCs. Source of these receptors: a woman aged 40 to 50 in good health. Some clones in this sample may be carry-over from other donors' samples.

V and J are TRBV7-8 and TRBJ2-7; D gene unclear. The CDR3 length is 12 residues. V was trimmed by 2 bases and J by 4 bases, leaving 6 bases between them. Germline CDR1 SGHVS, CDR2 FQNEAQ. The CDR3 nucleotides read TGTGCCAGCAGCTTATTGAGGTACGAGCAGTACTTC. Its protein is CASSLLRYEQYF.

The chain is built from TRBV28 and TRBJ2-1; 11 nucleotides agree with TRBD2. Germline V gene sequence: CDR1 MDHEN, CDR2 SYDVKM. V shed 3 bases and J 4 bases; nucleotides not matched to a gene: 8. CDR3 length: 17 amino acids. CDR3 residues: CASSFEGRTSGYNEQFF. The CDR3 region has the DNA TGTGCCAGCAGTTTCGAGGGGCGGACTAGCGGGTACAATGAGCAGTTCTTC. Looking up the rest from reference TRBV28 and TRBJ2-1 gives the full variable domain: DVKVTQSSRYLVKRTGEKVFLECVQDMDHENMFWYRQDPGLGLRLIYFSYDVKMKEKGDIPEGYSVSREKKERFSLILESASTNQTSMYLCASSFEGRTSGYNEQFFGPGTRLTVL.

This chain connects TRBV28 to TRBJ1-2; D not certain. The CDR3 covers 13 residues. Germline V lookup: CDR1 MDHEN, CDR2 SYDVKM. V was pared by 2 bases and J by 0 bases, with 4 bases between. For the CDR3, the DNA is TGTGCCAGCAGTTTAGAGTCTAACTATGGCTACACCTTC. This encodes CASSLESNYGYTF.

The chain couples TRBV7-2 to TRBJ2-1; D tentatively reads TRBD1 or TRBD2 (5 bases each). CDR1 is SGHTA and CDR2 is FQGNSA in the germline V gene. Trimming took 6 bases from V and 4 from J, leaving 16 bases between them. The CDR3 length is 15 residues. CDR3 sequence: CASSPGTPEYNEQFF. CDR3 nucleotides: TGTGCCAGCAGTCCCGGGACCCCCGAATACAATGAGCAGTTCTTC.

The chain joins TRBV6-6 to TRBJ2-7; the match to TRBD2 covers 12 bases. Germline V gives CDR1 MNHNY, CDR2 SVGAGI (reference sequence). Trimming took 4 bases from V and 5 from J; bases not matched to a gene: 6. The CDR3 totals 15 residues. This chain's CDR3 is CASSSSSGRGDEQYF. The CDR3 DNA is TGTGCCAGCAGTTCTTCTAGCGGGAGGGGGGACGAGCAGTACTTC.

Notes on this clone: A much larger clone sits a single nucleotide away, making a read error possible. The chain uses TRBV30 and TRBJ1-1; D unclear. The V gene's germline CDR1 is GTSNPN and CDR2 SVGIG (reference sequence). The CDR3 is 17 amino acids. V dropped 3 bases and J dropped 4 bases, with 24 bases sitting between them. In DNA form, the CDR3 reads TGTGCCTGGAGCGCCAGTCTTACCTCAGCCTTGGGCACTGAAGCTTTCTTT. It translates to CAWSASLTSALGTEAFF. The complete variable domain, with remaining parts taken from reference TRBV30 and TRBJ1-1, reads SQTIHQWPATLVQPVGSPLSLECTVEGTSNPNLYWYRQAAGRGLQLLFYSVGIGQISSEVPQNLSASRPQDRQFILSSKKLLLSDSGFYLCAWSASLTSALGTEAFFGQGTRLTVV.

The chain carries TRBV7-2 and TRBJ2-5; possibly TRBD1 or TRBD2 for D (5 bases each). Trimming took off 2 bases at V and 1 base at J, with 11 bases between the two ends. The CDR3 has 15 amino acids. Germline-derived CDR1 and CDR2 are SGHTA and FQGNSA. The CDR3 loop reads CASSLWQGAQETQYF. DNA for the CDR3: TGTGCCAGCAGCTTATGGCAGGGAGCCCAAGAGACCCAGTACTTC.

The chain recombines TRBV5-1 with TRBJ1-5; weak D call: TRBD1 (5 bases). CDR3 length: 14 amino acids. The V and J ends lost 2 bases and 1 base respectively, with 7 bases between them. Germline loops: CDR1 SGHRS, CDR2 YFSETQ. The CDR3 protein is CASSLGESNQPQHF. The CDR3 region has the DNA TGCGCCAGCAGCTTAGGGGAAAGCAATCAGCCCCAGCATTTT.

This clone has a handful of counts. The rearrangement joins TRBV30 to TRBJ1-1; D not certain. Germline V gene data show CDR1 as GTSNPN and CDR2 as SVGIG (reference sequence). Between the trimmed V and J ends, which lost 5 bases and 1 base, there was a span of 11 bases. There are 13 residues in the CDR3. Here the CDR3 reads CAWGMGGNTEAFF. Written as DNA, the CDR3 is TGTGCCTGGGGGATGGGTGGGAACACTGAAGCTTTCTTT.

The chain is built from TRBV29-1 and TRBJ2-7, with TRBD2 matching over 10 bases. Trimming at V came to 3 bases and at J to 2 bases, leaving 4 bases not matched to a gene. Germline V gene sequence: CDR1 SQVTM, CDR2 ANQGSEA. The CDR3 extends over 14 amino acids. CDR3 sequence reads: CSVDLAGETYEQYF. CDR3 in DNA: TGCAGCGTTGATCTAGCGGGGGAGACCTACGAGCAGTACTTC.

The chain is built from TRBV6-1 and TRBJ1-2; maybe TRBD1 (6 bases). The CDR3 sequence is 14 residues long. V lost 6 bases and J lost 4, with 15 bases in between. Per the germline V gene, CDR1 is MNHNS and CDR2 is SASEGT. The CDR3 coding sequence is TGTGCCAGCAGGAGGACAGTCGAGTCCTATGGCTACACCTTC. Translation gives CASRRTVESYGYTF.

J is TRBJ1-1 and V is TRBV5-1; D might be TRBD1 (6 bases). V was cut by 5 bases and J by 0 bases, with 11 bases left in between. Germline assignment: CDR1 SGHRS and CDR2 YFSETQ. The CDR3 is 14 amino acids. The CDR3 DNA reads TGCGCCAGCAGAACAGGGACAATGAACACTGAAGCTTTCTTT. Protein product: CASRTGTMNTEAFF. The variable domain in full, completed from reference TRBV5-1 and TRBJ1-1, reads KAGVTQTPRYLIKTRGQQVTLSCSPISGHRSVSWYQQTPGQGLQFLFEYFSETQRNKGNFPGRFSGRQFSNSRSEMNVSTLELGDSALYLCASRTGTMNTEAFFGQGTRLTVV.